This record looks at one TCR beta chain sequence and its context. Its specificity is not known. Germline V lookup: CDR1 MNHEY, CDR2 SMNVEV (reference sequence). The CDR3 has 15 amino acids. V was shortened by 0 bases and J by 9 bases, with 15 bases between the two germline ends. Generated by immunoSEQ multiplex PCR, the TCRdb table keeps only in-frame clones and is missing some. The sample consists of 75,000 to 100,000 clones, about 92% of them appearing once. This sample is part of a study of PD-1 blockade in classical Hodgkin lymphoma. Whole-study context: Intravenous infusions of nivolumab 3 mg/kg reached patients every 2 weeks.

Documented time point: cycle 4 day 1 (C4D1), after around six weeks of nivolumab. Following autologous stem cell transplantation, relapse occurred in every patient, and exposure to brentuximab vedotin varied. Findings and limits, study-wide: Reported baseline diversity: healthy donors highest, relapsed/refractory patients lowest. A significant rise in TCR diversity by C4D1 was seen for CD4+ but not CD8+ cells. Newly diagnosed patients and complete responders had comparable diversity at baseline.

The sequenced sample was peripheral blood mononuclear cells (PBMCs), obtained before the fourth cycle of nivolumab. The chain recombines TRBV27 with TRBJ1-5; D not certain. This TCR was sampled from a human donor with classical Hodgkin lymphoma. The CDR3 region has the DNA TGTGCCAGCAGTTTATCGTCCGCCCTCCCGGGGCCCCAGCATTTT. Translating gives CASSLSSALPGPQHF.